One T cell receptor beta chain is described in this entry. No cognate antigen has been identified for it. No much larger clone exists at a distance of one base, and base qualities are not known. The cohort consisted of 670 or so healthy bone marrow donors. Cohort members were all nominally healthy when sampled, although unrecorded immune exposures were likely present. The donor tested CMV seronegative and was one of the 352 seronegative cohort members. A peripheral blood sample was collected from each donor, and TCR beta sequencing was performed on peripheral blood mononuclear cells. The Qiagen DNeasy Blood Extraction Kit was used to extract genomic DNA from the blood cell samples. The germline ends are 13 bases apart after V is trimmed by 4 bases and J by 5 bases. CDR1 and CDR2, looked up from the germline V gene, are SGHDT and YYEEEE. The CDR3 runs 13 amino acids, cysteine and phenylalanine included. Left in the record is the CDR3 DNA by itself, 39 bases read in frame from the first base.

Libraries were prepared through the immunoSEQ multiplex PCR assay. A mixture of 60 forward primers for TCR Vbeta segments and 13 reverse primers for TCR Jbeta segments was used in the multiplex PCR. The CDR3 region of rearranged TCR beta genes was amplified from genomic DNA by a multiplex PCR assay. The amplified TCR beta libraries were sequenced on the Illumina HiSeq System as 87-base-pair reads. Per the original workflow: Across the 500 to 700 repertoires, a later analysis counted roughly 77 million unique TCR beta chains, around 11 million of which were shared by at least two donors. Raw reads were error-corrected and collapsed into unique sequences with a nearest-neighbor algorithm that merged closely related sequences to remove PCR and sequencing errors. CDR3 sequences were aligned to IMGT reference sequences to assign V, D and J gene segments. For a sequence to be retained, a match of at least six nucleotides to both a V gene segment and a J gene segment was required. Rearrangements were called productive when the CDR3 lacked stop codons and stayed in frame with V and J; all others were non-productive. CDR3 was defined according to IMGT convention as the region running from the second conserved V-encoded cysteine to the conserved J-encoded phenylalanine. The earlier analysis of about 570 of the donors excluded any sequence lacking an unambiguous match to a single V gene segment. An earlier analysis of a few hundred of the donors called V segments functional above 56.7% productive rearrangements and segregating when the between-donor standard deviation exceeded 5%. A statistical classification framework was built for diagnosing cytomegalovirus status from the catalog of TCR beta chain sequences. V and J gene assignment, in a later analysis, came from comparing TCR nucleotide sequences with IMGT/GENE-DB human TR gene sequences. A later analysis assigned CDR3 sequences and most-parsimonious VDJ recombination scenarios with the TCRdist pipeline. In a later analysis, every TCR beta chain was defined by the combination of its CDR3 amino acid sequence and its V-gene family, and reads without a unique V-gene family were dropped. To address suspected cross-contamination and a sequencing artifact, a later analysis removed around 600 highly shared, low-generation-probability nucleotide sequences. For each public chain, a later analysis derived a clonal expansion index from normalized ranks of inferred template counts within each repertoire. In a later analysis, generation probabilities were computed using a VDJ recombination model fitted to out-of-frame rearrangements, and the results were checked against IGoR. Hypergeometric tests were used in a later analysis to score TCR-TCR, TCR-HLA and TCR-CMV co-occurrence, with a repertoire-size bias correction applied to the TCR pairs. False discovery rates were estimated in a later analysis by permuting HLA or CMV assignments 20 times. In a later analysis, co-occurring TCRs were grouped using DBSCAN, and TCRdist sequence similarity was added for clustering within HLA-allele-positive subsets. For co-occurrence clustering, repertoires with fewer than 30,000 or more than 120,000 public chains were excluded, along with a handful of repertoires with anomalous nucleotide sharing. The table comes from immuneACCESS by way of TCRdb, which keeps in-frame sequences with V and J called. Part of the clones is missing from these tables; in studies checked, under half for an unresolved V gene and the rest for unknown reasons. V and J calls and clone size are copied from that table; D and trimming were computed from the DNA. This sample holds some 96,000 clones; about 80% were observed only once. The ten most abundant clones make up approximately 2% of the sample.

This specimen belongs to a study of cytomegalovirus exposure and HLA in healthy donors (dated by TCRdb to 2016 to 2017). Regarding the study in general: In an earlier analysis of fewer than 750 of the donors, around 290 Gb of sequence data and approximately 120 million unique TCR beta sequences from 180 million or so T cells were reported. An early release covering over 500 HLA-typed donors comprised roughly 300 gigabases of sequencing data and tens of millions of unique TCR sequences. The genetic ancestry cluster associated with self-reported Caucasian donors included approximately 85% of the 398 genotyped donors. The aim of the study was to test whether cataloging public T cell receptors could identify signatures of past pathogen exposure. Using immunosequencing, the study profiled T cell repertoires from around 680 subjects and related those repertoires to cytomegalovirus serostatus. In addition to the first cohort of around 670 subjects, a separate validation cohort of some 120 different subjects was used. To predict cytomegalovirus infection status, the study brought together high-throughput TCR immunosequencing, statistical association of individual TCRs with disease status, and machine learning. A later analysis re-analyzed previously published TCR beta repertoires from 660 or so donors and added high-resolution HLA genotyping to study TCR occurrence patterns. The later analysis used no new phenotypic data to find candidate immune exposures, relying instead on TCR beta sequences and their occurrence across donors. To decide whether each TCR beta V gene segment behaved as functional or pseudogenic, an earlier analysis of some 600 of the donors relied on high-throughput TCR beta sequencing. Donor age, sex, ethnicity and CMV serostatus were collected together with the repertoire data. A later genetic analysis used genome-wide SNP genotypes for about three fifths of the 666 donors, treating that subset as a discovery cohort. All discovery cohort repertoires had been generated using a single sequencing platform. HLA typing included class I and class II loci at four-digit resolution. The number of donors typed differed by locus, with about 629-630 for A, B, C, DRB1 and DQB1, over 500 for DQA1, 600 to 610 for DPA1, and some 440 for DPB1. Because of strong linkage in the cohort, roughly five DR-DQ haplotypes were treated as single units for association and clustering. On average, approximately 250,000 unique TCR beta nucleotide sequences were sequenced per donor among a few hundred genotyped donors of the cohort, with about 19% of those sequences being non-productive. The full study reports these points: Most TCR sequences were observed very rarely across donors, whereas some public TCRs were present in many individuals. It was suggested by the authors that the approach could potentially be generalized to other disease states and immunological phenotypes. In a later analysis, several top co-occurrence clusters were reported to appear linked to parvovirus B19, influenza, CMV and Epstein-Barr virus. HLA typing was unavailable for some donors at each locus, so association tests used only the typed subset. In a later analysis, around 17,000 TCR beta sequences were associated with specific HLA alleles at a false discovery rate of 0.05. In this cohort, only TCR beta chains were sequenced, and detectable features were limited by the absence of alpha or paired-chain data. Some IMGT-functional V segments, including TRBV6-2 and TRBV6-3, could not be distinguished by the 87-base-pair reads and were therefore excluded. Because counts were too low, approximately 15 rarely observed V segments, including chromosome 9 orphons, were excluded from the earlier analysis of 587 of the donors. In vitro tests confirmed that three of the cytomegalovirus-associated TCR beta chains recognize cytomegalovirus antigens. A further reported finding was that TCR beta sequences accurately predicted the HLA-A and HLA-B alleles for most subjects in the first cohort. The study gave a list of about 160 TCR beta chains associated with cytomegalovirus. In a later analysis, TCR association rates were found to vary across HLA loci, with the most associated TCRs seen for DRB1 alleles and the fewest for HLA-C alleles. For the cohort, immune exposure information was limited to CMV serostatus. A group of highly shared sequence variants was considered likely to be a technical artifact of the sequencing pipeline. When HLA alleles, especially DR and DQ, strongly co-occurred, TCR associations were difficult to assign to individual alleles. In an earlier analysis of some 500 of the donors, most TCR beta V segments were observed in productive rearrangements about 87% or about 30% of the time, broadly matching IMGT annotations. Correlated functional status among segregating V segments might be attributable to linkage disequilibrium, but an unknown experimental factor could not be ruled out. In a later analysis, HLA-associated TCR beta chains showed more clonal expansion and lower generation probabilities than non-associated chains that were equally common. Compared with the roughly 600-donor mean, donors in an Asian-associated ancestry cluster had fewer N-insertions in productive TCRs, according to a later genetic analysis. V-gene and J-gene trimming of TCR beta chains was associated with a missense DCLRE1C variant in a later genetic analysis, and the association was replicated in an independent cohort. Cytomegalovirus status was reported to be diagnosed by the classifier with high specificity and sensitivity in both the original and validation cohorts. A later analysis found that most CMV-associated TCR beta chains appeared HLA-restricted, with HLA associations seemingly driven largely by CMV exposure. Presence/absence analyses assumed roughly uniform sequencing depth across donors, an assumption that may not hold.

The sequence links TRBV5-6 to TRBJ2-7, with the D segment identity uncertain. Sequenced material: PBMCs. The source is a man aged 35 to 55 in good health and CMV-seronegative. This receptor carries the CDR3 CASSPWSLNEQYF. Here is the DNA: TGTGCCAGCAGCCCCTGGTCACTTAACGAGCAGTACTTC.